These 27 T cell receptor beta chains share one sample of origin, sequenced in a study of CD8+ T cells in alopecia areata (dated by TCRdb to the late 2010s). The library came from the immunoSEQ multiplex PCR assay. RNA was extracted from all samples and reverse transcribed into cDNA, which served as template for TCR sequencing. TCRdb stores this immuneACCESS table with in-frame sequences only. Part of the clones is absent; in the studies checked, under half of the shortfall reflects unresolved V genes, and no reason is known for the rest. The sample table shows over 150,000 clones, and under 60% are seen once. The ten top clones hold about 12% of the sample. Per the publication, the time point label means: around 24 weeks on oral tofacitinib. The sample's treatment or condition, from its label and the paper: oral pan-JAK inhibitor, 5-10 mg twice daily. The input for sequencing was CD8+ T cells sorted from blood, taken at week 24, from a patient treated with tofacitinib. These TCRs come from a human donor with alopecia areata.

The chain combines TRBV29-1 with TRBJ2-2; no clear D. Per the germline V gene, CDR1 is SQVTM and CDR2 is ANQGSEA. The CDR3 sequence is 12 residues long. Trimming removed 8 bases at V and 3 bases at J, with 10 bases between. The CDR3 DNA sequence: TGCAGCTCGGCAGGAGACACCGGGGAGCTGTTTTTT. Translating it yields CSSAGDTGELFF.

This clone has a handful of counts. This sequence joins TRBV5-6 and TRBJ2-7; 9 bases agree with TRBD1. The junction had 7 bases not matched to a gene; V was cut back by 4 bases and J by 2 bases. The CDR3 contains 15 residues. Germline assignment: CDR1 SGHDT and CDR2 YYEEEE. CDR3 nucleotide sequence: TGTGCCAGCAGCGTGCCGGGACAGGGCGCCTACGAGCAGTACTTC. Amino acid sequence: CASSVPGQGAYEQYF.

The genes are TRBV6-6 and TRBJ2-7, with 8 positions matching TRBD1. The trim removed 4 bases at V and 0 bases at J, leaving 5 bases unmatched. The germline gives CDR1 MNHNY, CDR2 SVGAGI (reference sequence). This CDR3 contains 15 residues. The CDR3 loop is CASSSGTGNSYEQYF. DNA of the CDR3: TGTGCCAGCAGTTCCGGGACAGGTAACTCCTACGAGCAGTACTTC.

As to this clone: The junction departs from the called germline gene at one end, perhaps through a read error. The rearrangement joins TRBV5-1 to TRBJ1-1; D is uncertain. This CDR3 is 14 amino acids long. CDR1 and CDR2 (germline): SGHRS, YFSETQ. The CDR3 region is CASSLSGPNAEAFF. As DNA, the CDR3 is TGCGCCAGCAGCTTGTCAGGTCCGAACGCTGAAGCTTTCTTT. Full variable domain (rest looked up from reference TRBV5-1 and TRBJ1-1): KAGVTQTPRYLIKTRGQQVTLSCSPISGHRSVSWYQQTPGQGLQFLFEYFSETQRNKGNFPGRFSGRQFSNSRSEMNVSTLELGDSALYLCASSLSGPNAEAFFGQGTRLTVV.

This clone rates as medium-sized (0.01 to 0.1%). The rearrangement joins TRBV10-3 to TRBJ1-2, with D unresolved. The V gene's germline CDR1 is ENHRY and CDR2 SYGVKD. The CDR3 has 14 residues. Trimming took off 3 bases at V and 1 base at J, with 9 bases between the two ends. The CDR3 DNA sequence: TGTGCCATCAGTGAAATACCGAATAACTATGGCTACACCTTC. Amino acids: CAISEIPNNYGYTF.

This clone has more than one count but fewer than ten. The chain carries TRBV5-6 and TRBJ1-2; no firm D call. Germline V lookup: CDR1 SGHDT, CDR2 YYEEEE. The CDR3 consists of 17 residues. Trimming left V 2 bases short and J 0 bases short, with 17 bases between. The CDR3 DNA reads TGTGCCAGCAGCTTCCTGGACCCCGGCTACTCTAACTATGGCTACACCTTC. This gives the protein CASSFLDPGYSNYGYTF.

This chain joins TRBV18 and TRBJ2-4; tentatively, D is TRBD1 (6 bases). Trimming stripped 3 bases from V and 2 bases from J, with 14 bases between. Germline assignment: CDR1 KGHSH and CDR2 LQKENI. The CDR3 is 16 amino acids. For the CDR3, the DNA is TGTGCCAGCTCACCCGAAACCGGACAGACCAAAAACATTCAGTACTTC. It encodes CASSPETGQTKNIQYF.

The chain recombines TRBV2 with TRBJ1-1; D is possibly TRBD1 (6 bases). From germline, CDR1 is SNHLY and CDR2 FYNNEI. Trimming took 2 bases from V and 5 from J, leaving 9 bases between them. The CDR3 has 13 residues. CDR3 sequence: CASSESGVTEAFF. The CDR3 coding sequence is TGTGCCAGCAGTGAATCAGGGGTGACTGAAGCTTTCTTT. Full variable domain (rest looked up from reference TRBV2 and TRBJ1-1): EPEVTQTPSHQVTQMGQEVILRCVPISNHLYFYWYRQILGQKVEFLVSFYNNEISEKSEIFDDQFSVERPDGSNFTLKIRSTKLEDSAMYFCASSESGVTEAFFGQGTRLTVV.

The gene calls are TRBV7-8 and TRBJ2-5; D gene uncertain. Trimming stripped 2 bases from V and 2 bases from J, with 15 bases between. CDR3 length: 16 residues. Germline CDR1 reads SGHVS; CDR2 reads FQNEAQ. The CDR3 protein is CASSLRTKIRQETQYF. DNA of the CDR3: TGTGCCAGCAGCTTACGGACGAAAATACGACAAGAGACCCAGTACTTC.

This clone has a handful of counts. This rearrangement joins TRBV29-1 to TRBJ1-2, with D perhaps matching TRBD1 (5 bases). V was cut by 0 bases and J by 4 bases, with 15 bases left in between. Germline CDR1 SQVTM, CDR2 ANQGSEA. This CDR3 has 15 residues. CDR3 protein: CSVEEEGPWGYGYTF. The CDR3 nucleotides are TGCAGCGTTGAAGAAGAGGGGCCTTGGGGCTATGGCTACACCTTC. The full variable domain, with the rest looked up from reference TRBV29-1 and TRBJ1-2, is SAVISQKPSRDICQRGTSLTIQCQVDSQVTMMFWYRQQPGQSLTLIATANQGSEATYESGFVIDKFPISRPNLTFSTLTVSNMSPEDSSIYLCSVEEEGPWGYGYTFGSGTRLTVV.

On this clone: This same CDR3 is encoded by further DNA sequences in the sample. This chain links TRBV30 with TRBJ2-7; D gene uncertain. The CDR3 loop spans 14 amino acids. Germline V gene sequence: CDR1 GTSNPN, CDR2 SVGIG (reference sequence). V lost 1 base, J lost 0 bases, and 10 bases lay in between. The CDR3, as DNA: TGTGCCTGGAGTGGGGGATTTAGCTCCTACGAGCAGTACTTC. It encodes CAWSGGFSSYEQYF. The complete variable domain, with remaining parts taken from reference TRBV30 and TRBJ2-7, reads SQTIHQWPATLVQPVGSPLSLECTVEGTSNPNLYWYRQAAGRGLQLLFYSVGIGQISSEVPQNLSASRPQDRQFILSSKKLLLSDSGFYLCAWSGGFSSYEQYFGPGTRLTVT.

This clone appeared a few times. CDR3 DNA sequence: TGTGCCTGGAGTGCTCGTGGGACATACTACGAGCAGTACTTC. Protein sequence: CAWSARGTYYEQYF. The V call is TRBV30, the J call TRBJ2-7; D may be TRBD1 (6 bases). V was shortened by 1 base and J by 3 bases, with 13 bases between the two germline ends. This CDR3 contains 14 residues. Germline-derived CDR1 and CDR2 are GTSNPN and SVGIG (reference sequence).

This chain links TRBV5-1 with TRBJ1-2; 9 positions agree with TRBD1. CDR3 size: 16 residues. V lost 3 bases and J lost 4; bases outside the gene matches: 10. Germline V CDR1 and CDR2: SGHRS, YFSETQ. CDR3: CASSSTGGNLPYGYTF. In DNA form, the CDR3 reads TGCGCCAGCAGCTCTACAGGGGGCAATTTACCCTATGGCTACACCTTC.

Of note for this clone: Distinct nucleotide sequences in the sample also encode this CDR3. V is TRBV2 and J is TRBJ1-2, with unresolved D. CDR3 length: 11 amino acids. The germline V gene has CDR1 SNHLY and CDR2 FYNNEI. Trimming stripped 6 bases from V and 2 bases from J, with 4 bases between. The CDR3 sequence: CASRVNYGYTF. Here the CDR3 DNA reads TGTGCCAGCAGGGTCAACTATGGCTACACCTTC.

V gene TRBV13 combines with J gene TRBJ1-2; D perhaps matches TRBD1 (5 bases). The V and J ends lost 6 bases and 2 bases respectively, with 7 bases between them. CDR1 and CDR2 (germline): PRHDT, FYEKMQ (reference sequence). The CDR3 has 12 residues. CDR3 sequence reads: CASREGNYGYTF. As DNA, the CDR3 is TGTGCCAGCAGAGAGGGGAACTATGGCTACACCTTC. The full variable domain, rest sourced from reference TRBV13 and TRBJ1-2, is AAGVIQSPRHLIKEKRETATLKCYPIPRHDTVYWYQQGPGQDPQFLISFYEKMQSDKGSIPDRFSAQQFSDYHSELNMSSLELGDSALYFCASREGNYGYTFGSGTRLTVV.

V usage is TRBV7-9 and J usage is TRBJ1-1, with a possible D match to TRBD1 (6 bases). Germline lookup yields CDR1 SEHNR and CDR2 FQNEAQ (reference sequence). V gave up 8 bases and J gave up 7 bases, with 26 bases separating them. The CDR3 consists of 16 residues. The CDR3 reads CASEKTNRVEAHEAFF. Written as DNA, the CDR3 is TGTGCCAGCGAAAAAACCAACAGGGTTGAGGCCCATGAAGCTTTCTTT.

The chain uses TRBV30 and TRBJ2-7; D tentatively reads TRBD1 or TRBD2 (6 bases each). V was shortened by 5 bases and J by 4 bases, with 12 bases between the two germline ends. This CDR3 comprises 12 residues. In germline, CDR1 is GTSNPN, CDR2 SVGIG (reference sequence). The CDR3 region has the DNA TGTGCCTGGTCCACAGGGACTTACGAGCAGTACTTC. Protein sequence: CAWSTGTYEQYF.

A single count supports this clone. V usage is TRBV7-9 and J usage is TRBJ2-3; D is possibly TRBD1 (6 bases). The ends were cut back, 3 bases at V and 4 bases at J, with 11 bases in the middle. The CDR3 is 14 residues long. Germline CDR1 SEHNR, CDR2 FQNEAQ (reference sequence). In DNA, the CDR3 is TGTGCCAGCAGCTTGGGGGCACAGGCAGATACGCAGTATTTT. This sequence encodes CASSLGAQADTQYF.

This clone was counted a few times. The chain carries TRBV6-4 and TRBJ1-2; D gene ambiguous. This CDR3 contains 14 residues. Looked up from germline, CDR1 is MRHNA and CDR2 is SNTAGT. The V end was cut by 3 bases, the J end by 0 bases, with 8 bases between. As DNA, the CDR3 is TGTGCCAGCAGTGAAGGACCGGCTAACTATGGCTACACCTTC. Protein product: CASSEGPANYGYTF.

The rearrangement joins TRBV27 to TRBJ1-2; tentatively, D is TRBD1 (5 bases). CDR1 and CDR2 (germline): MNHEY, SMNVEV (reference sequence). The CDR3 runs to 14 residues. Deletions cut 8 bases from V and 5 bases from J, with 18 bases between. CDR3 in amino acids: CASAQASTVYGYTF. CDR3 coding DNA: TGTGCCAGCGCACAGGCCTCCACGGTTTATGGCTACACCTTC.

This chain links TRBV13 with TRBJ2-1; either TRBD1 or TRBD2 may fit D (6 bases each). The CDR3 extends over 13 amino acids. V was cut by 7 bases and J by 5 bases, with 12 bases left in between. Germline V gene data show CDR1 as PRHDT and CDR2 as FYEKMQ (reference sequence). CDR3 residues: CASTYGGHNEQFF. Here the CDR3 DNA reads TGTGCCAGCACGTATGGGGGGCACAATGAGCAGTTCTTC.

The chain has TRBV27 and TRBJ1-6; D not resolved. The CDR3 is 13 amino acids. Germline CDR1 and CDR2: MNHEY and SMNVEV (reference sequence). V dropped 6 bases and J dropped 9 bases, with 12 bases sitting between them. The CDR3 DNA reads TGTGCCAGCAGCACTCTTAAAGGTTCACCCCTCCACTTT. Protein: CASSTLKGSPLHF.

A single count supports this clone. The chain combines TRBV5-4 with TRBJ2-7; 16 bases fit TRBD2. Per the germline V gene, CDR1 is SGHNT and CDR2 is YYREEE (reference sequence). V trimming: 4 bases; J trimming: 6 bases; junction bases outside the gene matches: 7. The CDR3 has 16 residues. The CDR3 spells CASSQGLAGGPIEQYF. CDR3 DNA: TGTGCCAGCAGCCAGGGACTAGCGGGGGGGCCGATCGAGCAGTACTTC.

This chain connects TRBV27 to TRBJ1-1; possibly TRBD1 for D (6 bases). CDR3 length: 14 amino acids. V lost 5 bases and J lost 0, with 10 bases in between. In germline, CDR1 is MNHEY, CDR2 SMNVEV (reference sequence). The DNA of the CDR3 is TGTGCCAGCAGTCGCGGGGGCGTGAACACTGAAGCTTTCTTT. Protein product: CASSRGGVNTEAFF.

The table lists this clone with a few counts. The chain uses TRBV7-9 and TRBJ2-1; D remains unclear. The V and J ends lost 4 bases and 7 bases respectively, with 8 bases between them. The germline gives CDR1 SEHNR, CDR2 FQNEAQ (reference sequence). The CDR3 covers 12 residues. The CDR3 sequence is CASSSWLNEQFF. The CDR3 coding sequence is TGTGCCAGCAGCTCGTGGCTGAATGAGCAGTTCTTC.

The rearrangement links TRBV11-1 to TRBJ2-2, with D unclear. Trimming pared 5 bases from V and 6 bases from J, leaving 10 bases between. CDR3 length equals 13 residues. CDR1 is SGHAT and CDR2 is FQDESV in the germline V gene (reference sequence). The CDR3 region has the DNA TGTGCCAGCAGCATTAGGGTTCCCGGGGAGCTGTTTTTT. Translated, it gives CASSIRVPGELFF. The whole variable domain, filled in from reference TRBV11-1 and TRBJ2-2, reads EAEVAQSPRYKITEKSQAVAFWCDPISGHATLYWYRQILGQGPELLVQFQDESVVDDSQLPKDRFSAERLKGVDSTLKIQPAELGDSAMYLCASSIRVPGELFFGEGSRLTVL.

The chain carries TRBV13 and TRBJ1-1; no definite D call. Germline CDR1 PRHDT, CDR2 FYEKMQ (reference sequence). V lost 0 bases, J lost 3 bases, and 8 bases lay in between. This CDR3 region has 14 residues. The CDR3 region is CASSLGRRDTEAFF. As DNA, the CDR3 is TGTGCCAGCAGCTTAGGCCGGAGGGACACTGAAGCTTTCTTT.